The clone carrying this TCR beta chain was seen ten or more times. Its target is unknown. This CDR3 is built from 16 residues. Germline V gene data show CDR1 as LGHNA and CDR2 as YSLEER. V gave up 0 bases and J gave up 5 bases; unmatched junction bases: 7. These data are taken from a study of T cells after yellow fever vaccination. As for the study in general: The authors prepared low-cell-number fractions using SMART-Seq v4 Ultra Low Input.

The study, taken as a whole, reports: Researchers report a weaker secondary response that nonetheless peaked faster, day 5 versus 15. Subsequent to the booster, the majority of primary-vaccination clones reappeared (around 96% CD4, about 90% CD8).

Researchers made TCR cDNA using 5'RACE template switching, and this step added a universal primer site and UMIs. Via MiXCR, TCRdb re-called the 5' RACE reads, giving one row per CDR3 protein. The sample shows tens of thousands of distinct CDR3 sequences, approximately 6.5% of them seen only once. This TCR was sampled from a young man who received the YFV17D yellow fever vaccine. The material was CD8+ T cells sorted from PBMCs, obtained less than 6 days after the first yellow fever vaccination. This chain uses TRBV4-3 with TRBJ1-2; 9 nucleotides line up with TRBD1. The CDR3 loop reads CASSQDPGQGIYGYTF. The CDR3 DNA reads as TGCGCCAGCAGCCAAGACCCGGGACAGGGAATTTATGGCTACACCTTC.